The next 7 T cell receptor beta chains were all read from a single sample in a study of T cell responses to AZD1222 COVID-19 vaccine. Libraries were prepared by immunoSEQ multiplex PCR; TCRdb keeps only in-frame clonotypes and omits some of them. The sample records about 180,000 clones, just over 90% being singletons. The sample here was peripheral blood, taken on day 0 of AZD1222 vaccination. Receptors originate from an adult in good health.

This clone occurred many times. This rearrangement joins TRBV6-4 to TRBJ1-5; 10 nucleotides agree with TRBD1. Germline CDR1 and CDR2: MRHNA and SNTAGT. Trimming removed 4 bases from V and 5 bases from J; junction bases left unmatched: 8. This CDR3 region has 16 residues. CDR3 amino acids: CASSVNRDRGDQPQHF. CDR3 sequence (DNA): TGTGCCAGCAGTGTAAACCGGGACAGGGGAGATCAGCCCCAGCATTTT.

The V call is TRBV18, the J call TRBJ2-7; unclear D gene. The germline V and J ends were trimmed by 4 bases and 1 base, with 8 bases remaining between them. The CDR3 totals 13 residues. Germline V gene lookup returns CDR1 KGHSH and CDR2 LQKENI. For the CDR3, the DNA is TGTGCCAGCTCACTCCCTAGTTCCTACGAGCAGTACTTC. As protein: CASSLPSSYEQYF.

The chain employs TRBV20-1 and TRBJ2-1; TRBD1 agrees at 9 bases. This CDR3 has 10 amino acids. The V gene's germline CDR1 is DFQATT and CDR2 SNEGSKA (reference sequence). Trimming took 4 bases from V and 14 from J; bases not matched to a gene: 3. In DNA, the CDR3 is TGCAGTGCTAACCGGGACAGGGAGTTCTTC. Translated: CSANRDREFF.

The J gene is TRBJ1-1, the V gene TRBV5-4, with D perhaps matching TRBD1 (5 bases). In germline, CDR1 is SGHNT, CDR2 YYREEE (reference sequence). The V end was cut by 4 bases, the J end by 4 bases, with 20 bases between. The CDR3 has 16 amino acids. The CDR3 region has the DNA TGTGCCAGCAGCGCCCCTCACGGGGGGGAGGGCACTGAAGCTTTCTTT. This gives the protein CASSAPHGGEGTEAFF. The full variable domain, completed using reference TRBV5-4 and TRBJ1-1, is ETGVTQSPTHLIKTRGQQVTLRCSSQSGHNTVSWYQQALGQGPQFIFQYYREEENGRGNFPPRFSGLQFPNYSSELNVNALELDDSALYLCASSAPHGGEGTEAFFGQGTRLTVV.

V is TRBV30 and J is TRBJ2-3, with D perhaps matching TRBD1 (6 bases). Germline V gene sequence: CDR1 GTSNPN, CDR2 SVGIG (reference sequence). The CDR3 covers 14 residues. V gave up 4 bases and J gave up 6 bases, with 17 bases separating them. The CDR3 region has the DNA TGTGCCTGGACCCATCTCCAGGGGTCGGATACGCAGTATTTT. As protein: CAWTHLQGSDTQYF.

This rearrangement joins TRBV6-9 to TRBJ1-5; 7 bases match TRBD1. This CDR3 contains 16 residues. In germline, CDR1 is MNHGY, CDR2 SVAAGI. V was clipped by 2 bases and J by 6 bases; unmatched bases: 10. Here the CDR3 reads CASSYHIVGGGQPQHF. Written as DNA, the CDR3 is TGTGCCAGCAGTTATCATATCGTAGGGGGCGGTCAGCCCCAGCATTTT.

The CDR3 loop reads CASSQLRIGTDTQYF. The CDR3 DNA follows: TGCGCCAGCAGCCAGTTGAGGATCGGCACAGATACGCAGTATTTT. The chain recombines TRBV4-3 with TRBJ2-3; D call uncertain. Deletions cut 3 bases from V and 1 base from J, with 11 bases between. This CDR3 region has 15 residues. Germline lookup yields CDR1 LGHNA and CDR2 YSLEER.